The text below deals with one T cell receptor beta chain. This entry comes from a study of blood T cell repertoires in COVID-19. Study in general: Samples came from the United States, Italy and Spain, spanning acute and convalescent COVID-19. T cells, B-cell-depleted T cells, or PBMCs provided the cDNA or gDNA that served as material.

From germline, CDR1 is MDHEN and CDR2 SYDVKM. The junction had 10 bases not matched to a gene; V was cut back by 3 bases and J by 2 bases. The CDR3 has 17 residues. Followed over time, Seattle patients had been enrolled while infection was active. As processed by the authors: Counts of nucleated cells, estimated from reference gene primer amplification, were obtained. The protocol was immunoSEQ multiplex PCR, while the TCRdb copy is restricted to in-frame clones and leaves out a portion. V, J and clone size reflect that table, while D and trimming were determined from the DNA. The sample holds approximately 170,000 clones, around four fifths seen once.

The rearrangement links TRBV28 to TRBJ1-2; 9 bases are a match to TRBD1. The sample consisted of peripheral blood. The sequence derives from a woman older than 75 with COVID-19, enrolled during active disease. The CDR3 nucleotides read TGTGCCAGCAGTTTCCCACAGGGGGCAGCGGCAAACTATGGCTACACCTTC. Its protein product is CASSFPQGAAANYGYTF.